What follows describes a single T cell receptor beta chain. The protocol was immunoSEQ multiplex PCR, while the TCRdb copy is restricted to in-frame clones and leaves out a portion. The table includes about 59,000 clones, more than 70% detected once. The CDR3 runs 13 residues. Germline values: CDR1 SGHAT, CDR2 FQNNGV. V lost 3 bases, J lost 6 bases, and 3 bases stayed unmatched. This record belongs to a study of blood T cell repertoires in COVID-19. Study-level background: PBMCs, B-cell-depleted T cells, or T cells were the source of the cDNA or gDNA that made up the material.

This chain joins TRBV11-2 and TRBJ1-1; 8 bases are a match to TRBD1. Sequenced sample: peripheral blood. The source of this sequence is a man between 60 and 75 years old with acute or convalescent COVID-19. CDR3: CASSFQGAAEAFF. The CDR3 DNA sequence: TGTGCCAGCAGCTTTCAGGGGGCCGCTGAAGCTTTCTTT.